The 3 T cell receptor beta chains reported below all come from one sample, sequenced in a study of T cell repertoires in cytomegalovirus infection. TCRdb fed the reads into MiXCR, producing one record per CDR3 protein. The sample lists 60,000 to 85,000 distinct CDR3 sequences; about 22% were seen once. Which antigens these TCRs recognize remains unknown. The source material was PBMCs, sequenced either directly or after in vitro stimulation (not recorded which). The receptor set was obtained from a human donor in good health (CMV status not recorded). Some clones in this sample may be carry-over from other donors' samples.

This rearrangement joins TRBV28 to TRBJ2-1; 9 bases align to TRBD2. The CDR3 has 15 amino acids. Germline loops: CDR1 MDHEN, CDR2 SYDVKM. V was clipped by 5 bases and J by 8 bases; unmatched bases: 10. CDR3 amino acids: CASSLDSGSSDEQFF. The DNA for the CDR3 is TGTGCCAGCAGTCTAGATAGCGGGAGTAGCGATGAGCAGTTCTTC.

This clonotype was found a few times. The gene calls are TRBV19 and TRBJ2-2; 8 bases are shared with TRBD1. CDR3 length: 19 amino acids. J was trimmed by 0 bases and V by 6 bases; bases with no gene match: 15. Germline V gene sequence: CDR1 LNHDA, CDR2 SQIVND (reference sequence). Here the CDR3 DNA reads TGTGCCAGTAGCCCAGGACAGGGAAAGTGGGAACCGAACACCGGGGAGCTGTTTTTT. This gives the protein CASSPGQGKWEPNTGELFF.

There are many counts of this clonotype. The DNA of the CDR3 is TGTGCCAGCAGTCGGACAGGAGTAAACACAGATACGCAGTATTTT. The encoded protein is CASSRTGVNTDTQYF. The gene calls are TRBV12-3 or TRBV12-4 and TRBJ2-3, with 7 bases lining up with TRBD1. V lost 5 bases, J lost 2 bases, and 7 bases stayed unmatched. The CDR3 extends over 15 amino acids.